This TCR beta chain was profiled in a study of CD8 T cells in Susac syndrome. Study outcomes and limitations: It was acknowledged in the study that the number of individuals who were included in its TCR sequencing and HLA analysis was relatively small.

This clonotype was picked up one time. As yet, its antigen is unknown. The CDR3 is made up of 14 amino acids. The V end lost 1 base, the J end lost 10 bases, and 17 bases lay between the germline ends. The germline V gene has CDR1 DFQATT and CDR2 SNEGSKA (reference sequence). Sequencing of TCR beta was performed on blood CD8+ T cells and on blood CD4+ T cells. The CD8+ and CD4+ T cells were isolated magnetically using a negative isolation approach, whereas the TEMRA cells were enriched by FACS. The RNA, roughly 0.45 to 1 ug, was put through reverse transcription using random hexamers. Across 54 Vbeta and 13 Jbeta, immunoSEQ multiplex PCR amplified TCR beta CDR3. TCRdb re-analysed the immunoSEQ multiplex PCR reads in MiXCR, keeping a single row per CDR3 protein. The sample records more than 130,000 distinct CDR3 sequences, approximately 95% being singletons.

The sequencing input was CD8+ T cells from PBMCs. This TCR was sampled from a human donor in good health. This chain connects TRBV20-1 to TRBJ2-1; D possibly matches TRBD1 or TRBD2 (5 bases each). In DNA, the CDR3 is TGCAGTGCTAGAGCCGGGGCCCTAGGGAAAGAGCAGTTCTTC. This translates into CSARAGALGKEQFF.